Listed below are T cell receptor beta chains from one sample, sequenced in a study of T-cell reconstitution after alpha-beta-depleted transplantation in children. One entry per CDR3 protein, called by TCRdb with MiXCR from the PCR reads. In the table there are 800,000 to 1,000,000 distinct CDR3 sequences, 25% to 30% of which are singletons. The sequenced sample was PBMCs, mostly from graft donor cells, obtained 360 days after TCRalphabeta/CD19-depleted stem cell transplant. The receptor set was obtained from a boy in the first two years of life who had a stem cell transplant for SCID, so the T cells may come from the graft donor. CDR3s include the opening cysteine and the closing phenylalanine or tryptophan. The D gene is left open where the match is weak. Some rows mark clone size as missing; the rest say once, few, many or name a class of expanded clone.

TRBJ1-1 | NA | TRBV15 | NA | TGTGCCACCAGCAGAGATGGCAAAGGGGACACTGAAGCTTTCTTT | CATSRDGKGDTEAFF
TRBJ2-1 | NA | TRBV20-1 | NA | TGCAGTGCTAGGGACCCAGCGGGCTACAATGAGCAGTTCTTC | CSARDPAGYNEQFF
TRBJ1-6 | NA | TRBV12-3/TRBV12-4 | NA | TGTGCCAGCAGTTTATCCAGGTCTGCGGCGATATCACCCCTCCACTTT | CASSLSRSAAISPLHF
TRBJ2-3 | NA | TRBV4-3 | NA | TGCGCCAGCAGCCAAGAATTGAGGGCTCCCACAGATACGCAGTATTTT | CASSQELRAPTDTQYF
TRBJ2-3 | NA | TRBV7-9 | NA | TGTGCCAGCAGCCTTTGGGACACCAGCACAGATACGCAGTATTTT | CASSLWDTSTDTQYF
TRBJ1-1 | NA | TRBV7-2 | NA | TGTGCCAGCAGCTTAAGAAGAGCTGAAGCTTTCTTT | CASSLRRAEAFF
TRBJ1-2 | NA | TRBV7-2 | few | TGTGCCAGCAGTCCCACATACTATGGCTACACCTTC | CASSPTYYGYTF
TRBJ2-3 | NA | TRBV20-1 | NA | TGCACCTTCGTGAGGGCCTGGGATACGCAGTATTTT | CTFVRAWDTQYF
TRBJ2-1 | TRBD2 | TRBV4-1 | few | TGCGCCAGCAGCCAAGTAGCGGGCGATAATGAGCAGTTCTTC | CASSQVAGDNEQFF
TRBJ2-2 | NA | TRBV6-5 | NA | TGTGCCAGCAGTTGGGACAACACCGGGGAGCTGTTTTTT | CASSWDNTGELFF
TRBJ2-3 | NA | TRBV2 | few | TGTGCCAGCAGGGAGTTGGGCACAGATACGCAGTATTTT | CASRELGTDTQYF
TRBJ2-3 | NA | TRBV10-3 | few | TGTGCCATCAGTCCCTTCACAGATACGCAGTATTTT | CAISPFTDTQYF
TRBJ2-1 | NA | TRBV6-1 | few | TGTGCCAGCAGCGAGCCTTCCTTTCTGTTGTTCTTC | CASSEPSFLLFF
TRBJ1-1 | TRBD1 | TRBV7-2 | NA | TGTGCCAGCAGCAAAACAGGGGGCTCGAACACTGAAGCTTTCTTT | CASSKTGGSNTEAFF
TRBJ2-7 | NA | TRBV20-1 | few | TGCAGTGCTAGAGAAGGGCGTCTCCTCTACGAGCAGTACTTC | CSAREGRLLYEQYF